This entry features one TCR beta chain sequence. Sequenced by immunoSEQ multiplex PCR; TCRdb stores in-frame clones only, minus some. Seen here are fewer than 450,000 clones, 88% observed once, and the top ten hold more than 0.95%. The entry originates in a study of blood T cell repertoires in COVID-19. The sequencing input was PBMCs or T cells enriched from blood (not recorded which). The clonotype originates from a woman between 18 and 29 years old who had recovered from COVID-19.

Written as DNA, the CDR3 is TGTGCCAGCAGCGATCCGAGTCAGCCCCAGCATTTT. It translates to CASSDPSQPQHF. V gene TRBV6-5 combines with J gene TRBJ1-5; D unresolved. The CDR3 runs to 12 residues. Germline values: CDR1 MNHEY, CDR2 SVGAGI. The V gene lost 6 bases and the J gene lost 6 bases, with 9 bases spanning the gap.